The clone carrying this T cell receptor beta chain was counted ten times or more. Its cognate antigen is unknown. This may be a read error: a much more frequent sequence differs by one nucleotide. This record comes from a study of neurological immune-mediated disorders. Study observations and caveats: The most TCR clonal expansion was seen in HTLV-1-associated myelopathy, and the least was seen in multiple sclerosis, which fell below healthy controls.

5'RACE with 10-nucleotide random UMIs produced the cDNA. MiXCR, run by TCRdb on the 5' RACE reads, gives a single entry per CDR3 protein. The sample shows some 20,000 distinct CDR3 sequences, 14% of them seen only once. This CDR3 is 16 amino acids long. V trimming: 0 bases; J trimming: 4 bases; junction bases outside the gene matches: 8. From germline, CDR1 is SGHKS and CDR2 YYEKEE (reference sequence). The clonotype comes from a woman aged 60-70 years with HTLV-1-associated myelopathy (HAM/TSP). Specimen: CD4+ T cells from blood. V gene TRBV5-5 combines with J gene TRBJ2-5; TRBD2 aligns across 8 bases. The CDR3 sequence is CASSLVVAGPRETQYF. The CDR3 DNA reads as TGTGCCAGCAGCTTGGTGGTAGCGGGGCCTCGAGAGACCCAGTACTTC.